Below, 5 T cell receptor beta chains from the same sample are listed, as sequenced in a study of post-analysis software for immune sequencing data. Findings of the study overall: A few TRBV segments, TRBV5-6, TRBV5-1 and TRBV20-1 among them, were found more frequent in patients than controls.

Tagging with unique molecular identifiers was a feature of the TCR beta cDNA libraries. One entry per CDR3 protein, called by TCRdb with MiXCR from the PCR reads. Of roughly 600,000 distinct CDR3 sequences listed, 44% are singletons. Their antigens remain unidentified. The sequenced sample was blood. All receptors derive from a girl aged 5-17 years with multiple sclerosis.

CDR3 nucleotides: TGCGCCAGCAGCTTGGAACCCCAAAACACCGGGGAGCTGTTTTTT. Residues: CASSLEPQNTGELFF. This rearrangement joins TRBV5-1 to TRBJ2-2; D call uncertain. The CDR3 is made up of 15 amino acids. Germline V CDR1 and CDR2: SGHRS, YFSETQ. V was trimmed by 0 bases and J by 2 bases, leaving 8 bases between them. The full variable domain, with the rest looked up from reference TRBV5-1 and TRBJ2-2, is KAGVTQTPRYLIKTRGQQVTLSCSPISGHRSVSWYQQTPGQGLQFLFEYFSETQRNKGNFPGRFSGRQFSNSRSEMNVSTLELGDSALYLCASSLEPQNTGELFFGEGSRLTVL.

The chain joins TRBV15 to TRBJ2-1, with 9 bases matching TRBD1. The CDR3 runs 16 residues. The germline gives CDR1 LNHNV, CDR2 YYDKDF (reference sequence). The trim removed 1 base at V and 5 bases at J, leaving 6 bases unmatched. The CDR3 region has the DNA TGTGCCACCAGCAGAGTCGGGACAGGGTTTGACAATGAGCAGTTCTTC. Translating it yields CATSRVGTGFDNEQFF.

The gene calls are TRBV6-1 and TRBJ2-1; D call uncertain. Germline V gene lookup returns CDR1 MNHNS and CDR2 SASEGT. The length of the CDR3 is 15 residues. The V end lost 4 bases, the J end lost 5 bases, and 15 bases lay between the germline ends. In DNA, the CDR3 is TGTGCCAGCAGTGGGACGTGGTTGGTGGACAATGAGCAGTTCTTC. It is translated as CASSGTWLVDNEQFF.

This sequence joins TRBV10-2 and TRBJ1-6, with a tentative D call TRBD1 (6 bases). Germline lookup yields CDR1 WSHSY and CDR2 SAAADI. The CDR3 sequence is 14 residues long. The ends were cut back, 3 bases at V and 7 bases at J, with 10 bases in the middle. DNA for the CDR3: TGCGCCAGCAGTGATGGGACAAGCAATTCACCCCTCCACTTT. Translated: CASSDGTSNSPLHF.

As for this clonotype: The junction does not match germline at one end; this may be a read error. The gene calls are TRBV5-1 and TRBJ2-5; 9 bases fit TRBD2. This CDR3 has 16 residues. Germline loops: CDR1 SGHRS, CDR2 YFSETQ. DNA for the CDR3: TGCGTCAGCAGCTTACCGAGCGGGGGGTCGCAAGTGACCCAGTACTTC. It encodes CVSSLPSGGSQVTQYF.